This is a list of T cell receptor beta chains from one sample in a study of T cell changes during pregnancy in multiple sclerosis. The repertoire was sequenced with immunoSEQ multiplex PCR; TCRdb's copy has only in-frame clones and lacks some. The sample includes more than 35,000 clones, 85% to 95% of them seen just once. The specimen comprised CD4+ T cells from peripheral blood mononuclear cells, sampled in the third trimester of pregnancy. These TCRs come from a female donor in good health, enrolled as a control in a pregnancy study. The CDR3 runs from the conserved cysteine through the conserved F or W. D genes are given only for firm matches. Size values are once, few and many counts, or a class for expanded clones, and some rows have none.

D gene,V gene,clone size,J gene,CDR3 DNA,CDR3 protein
TRBD1,TRBV27,-,TRBJ2-3,TGTGCCAGCAGTAAGACAGGGACAGATACGCAGTATTTT,CASSKTGTDTQYF
-,TRBV7-3,-,TRBJ2-7,TGTGCCAGCAGCTTAACTGGGGGCCTGTCCTACGAGCAGTACTTC,CASSLTGGLSYEQYF
-,TRBV5-1,few,TRBJ1-6,TGCGCCAGCAGCTTGGGGCCGTTAAAGAGCAGGCATAATTCACCCCTCCACTTT,CASSLGPLKSRHNSPLHF
TRBD1,TRBV6-5,once,TRBJ1-4,TGTGCCAGCAGAGCAGGGGGCGGTGTGGAAAAACTGTTTTTT,CASRAGGGVEKLFF
-,TRBV6-5,-,TRBJ1-2,TGTGCCAGCAGTTACTCTACAGGGTTAAATGGCTACACCTTC,CASSYSTGLNGYTF
-,TRBV7-6,-,TRBJ1-1,TGTGCCAGCAGCTTAGCGGGGAGTTACACTGAAGCTTTCTTT,CASSLAGSYTEAFF
TRBD2,TRBV7-6,-,TRBJ2-7,TGTGCCAGCAGCTTAGGTCCTAGCGGGGGCTCCTACGAGCAGTACTTC,CASSLGPSGGSYEQYF
-,TRBV18,-,TRBJ1-5,TGTGCCAGCTCCGTCAAGGTAGGGGAAGGTCAGCCCCAGCATTTT,CASSVKVGEGQPQHF
TRBD1,TRBV19,-,TRBJ2-5,TGTGCCAGTAGTATAAGGGGGCGAGAGACCCAGTACTTC,CASSIRGRETQYF
TRBD1,TRBV30,-,TRBJ1-5,TGTGCCTGGAGTCGGGACAGATATAGCAATCAGCCCCAGCATTTT,CAWSRDRYSNQPQHF
-,TRBV2,-,TRBJ2-7,TGTGCCAGCAGTGAACCCACTGCCCTCTGGGAGCAGTACTTC,CASSEPTALWEQYF
-,TRBV10-3,-,TRBJ1-4,TGTGCCATCCAGGACAGACCTAATGAAAAACTGTTTTTT,CAIQDRPNEKLFF
-,TRBV11-2,once,TRBJ1-2,TGTGCCAGCAGCTTTGGTGCGGGCTACACCTTC,CASSFGAGYTF
-,TRBV2,-,TRBJ2-1,TGTGCCAGCAGTGAAGCGCTTCGGGTGCAGCCTCGCTACAATGAGCAGTTCTTC,CASSEALRVQPRYNEQFF
-,TRBV5-1,-,TRBJ2-1,TGCGCCAGCAGCTTGGAGGGGGGAGGGGTATACAATGAGCAGTTCTTC,CASSLEGGGVYNEQFF
TRBD1,TRBV7-9,-,TRBJ2-7,TGTGCCAGCAGCTTGACAGGGGGGAACTCCTACGAGCAGTACTTC,CASSLTGGNSYEQYF
TRBD1,TRBV7-8,-,TRBJ2-1,TGTGCCAGCAGCTTATTGGGGGACAGGGGGCGCGCGAATGAGCAGTTCTTC,CASSLLGDRGRANEQFF
TRBD1,TRBV7-2,-,TRBJ2-7,TGTGCCAGCAGCAACCGGGACAGGGGAAAGTACTTC,CASSNRDRGKYF
-,TRBV6-6,-,TRBJ1-5,TGTGGGACGCAGGGGTACGGGCAGCCCCAGCATTTT,CGTQGYGQPQHF
-,TRBV5-1,-,TRBJ1-1,TGCGCCAGCAGCTACGACTTGAACACTGAAGCTTTCTTT,CASSYDLNTEAFF
TRBD1,TRBV6-1,-,TRBJ2-2,TGTGCCAGCCAAAGGGACAGGGCGAACACCGGGGAGCTGTTTTTT,CASQRDRANTGELFF
TRBD2,TRBV5-8,-,TRBJ2-1,TGTGCCAGCAGCTCGGGGAGGCTAGCGGGGGCCAATGAGCAGTTCTTC,CASSSGRLAGANEQFF
-,TRBV25-1,-,TRBJ1-4,TGTGCCAGCAGTGAATTTAACGGAAAACTGTTTTTT,CASSEFNGKLFF
-,TRBV4-1,-,TRBJ1-1,TGCGCCAGCAGCCAGACGCAGGGGCGTACTCCTGAAGCTTTCTTT,CASSQTQGRTPEAFF
-,TRBV21-1,-,TRBJ1-1,TGTGCCAGCAGCAAGCTGCCCAGGGCACTTTTGAACACTGAAGCTTTCTTT,CASSKLPRALLNTEAFF
-,TRBV4-2,-,TRBJ2-7,TGTGCCAGCAGCCGCAGGACTCCTCCCTACGAGCAGTACTTC,CASSRRTPPYEQYF
-,TRBV2,-,TRBJ1-2,TGTGCCAGCAGTGAACGGTTGCAGGGGAGAAACTATGGCTACACCTTC,CASSERLQGRNYGYTF
-,TRBV25-1,once,TRBJ1-3,TGTGCCAGCAGTCAGGGATCCCCCTCTGGAAACACCATATATTTT,CASSQGSPSGNTIYF
TRBD1,TRBV9,-,TRBJ1-2,TGTGCCAGCAGGGATGACAGGGTTGGCTACACCTTC,CASRDDRVGYTF
TRBD2,TRBV2,-,TRBJ2-5,TGTGCCAGCAGTCACGGACTAGCGGGAGACCGGGAGACCCAGTACTTC,CASSHGLAGDRETQYF
-,TRBV7-8,few,TRBJ2-7,TGTGCCAGCAGCTTAGCGGGGGGAGGAGGATCCGAGCAGTACTTC,CASSLAGGGGSEQYF
-,TRBV30,-,TRBJ1-1,TGTGCCTGGATCACTTGGACTGAAGCTTTCTTT,CAWITWTEAFF
-,TRBV6-1,once,TRBJ1-2,TGTGCCAGCAGACGACAGGAAGAGCGTGGCTACACCTTC,CASRRQEERGYTF
TRBD1,TRBV20-1,once,TRBJ1-2,TGCAGTGTTCAGACAGGGGGCGGCTACACCTTC,CSVQTGGGYTF
-,TRBV5-1,-,TRBJ2-1,TGCGCCAGCAGAGAACAGGTGGGGTTGAATGAGCAGTTCTTC,CASREQVGLNEQFF
-,TRBV7-6,-,TRBJ2-2,TGTGCCAGCAGCTTAGGTGCGGCGGTGAACACCGGGGAGCTGTTTTTT,CASSLGAAVNTGELFF
TRBD2,TRBV4-2,-,TRBJ2-1,TGTGCCAGCAGCCAAGGACGGTTCCCGGGACTAGCGGGAGGCGACAATGAGCAGTTCTTC,CASSQGRFPGLAGGDNEQFF
-,TRBV5-1,-,TRBJ2-1,TGCGCCAGCAGACTCGATCCGGCGGATTACAATGAGCAGTTCTTC,CASRLDPADYNEQFF
-,TRBV30,-,TRBJ2-1,TGTGCCTGGAGTGTACTGAATGAGCAGTTCTTC,CAWSVLNEQFF
TRBD1,TRBV19,-,TRBJ1-3,TGTGCCAGTAGTGCTAGGACAGGCGGCTCTGGAAACACCATATATTTT,CASSARTGGSGNTIYF
-,TRBV6-6,-,TRBJ2-7,TGTGCCGTTCCACGGGGGGAGCAGTACTTC,CAVPRGEQYF
-,TRBV19,-,TRBJ2-3,TGTGCCAGTAGTCCGGACAGAAAACGGGTAGATACGCAGTATTTT,CASSPDRKRVDTQYF
TRBD1,TRBV6-5,once,TRBJ2-3,TGTGCCAGCAGTTCCGGGACAGGGCAAGATACGCAGTATTTT,CASSSGTGQDTQYF
TRBD2,TRBV19,-,TRBJ2-1,TGTGCCAGTAGTCAAACACTAGCGGGAGGTAACAATGAGCAGTTCTTC,CASSQTLAGGNNEQFF
TRBD1,TRBV5-4,-,TRBJ1-5,TGTGCCAGCAGTCCAAACCCAGGGGGGAGCAATCAGCCCCAGCATTTT,CASSPNPGGSNQPQHF
TRBD2,TRBV2,-,TRBJ2-5,TGTGCCAGCCTCCTCGAATTGGCGGGGGGGCCGGGGGAGACCCAGTACTTC,CASLLELAGGPGETQYF
TRBD2,TRBV7-9,once,TRBJ2-7,TGTGCCAGCAGCTCCCGAGTAGCGGGGGAATACGAGCAGTACTTC,CASSSRVAGEYEQYF
TRBD2,TRBV5-1,-,TRBJ2-3,TGCGCCAGCAGCCAAGCGGGAGATGCAGATACGCAGTATTTT,CASSQAGDADTQYF
-,TRBV2,-,TRBJ1-5,TGTGCCACCAGGGGACTTTTAAATCAGCCCCAGCATTTT,CATRGLLNQPQHF
-,TRBV19,-,TRBJ2-4,TGTGCCAGTAGTATAGCAGATAACCTCCGCATTCAGTACTTC,CASSIADNLRIQYF
TRBD1,TRBV28,-,TRBJ2-3,TGTGCCATCCACGCGGGACAGGGAGACCCAGATACGCAGTATTTT,CAIHAGQGDPDTQYF
-,TRBV14,-,TRBJ2-5,TGTGCCAGCAGCCAAGGGCCTAGGCGCGAGACCCAGTACTTC,CASSQGPRRETQYF
-,TRBV5-8,-,TRBJ2-3,TGTGCCAGCAGCTTAGGACTAATAATGGATACGCAGTATTTT,CASSLGLIMDTQYF